This TCR beta chain was identified during a study of regulatory T cells in long-lasting Graves disease. The study, taken as a whole, reports: There were preferences for TRBV28, TRBJ1-2 and TRBJ2-5 in persistent disease. The number of shared public clonotypes was higher in persistent patients (roughly 2,800) than new patients (966).

Noted time point: newly diagnosed GD, antithyroid drugs for less than 3 months. PBMCs provided the RNA from which the TCR library was made. The CDR3 spans 13 residues. Germline V lookup: CDR1 MDHEN, CDR2 SYDVKM. This clonotype came up once. No antigen is known for it. A much larger clone sits a single nucleotide away, making a read error possible. To make TCR beta libraries, researchers used iRepertoire HTBI primers and Arm-PCR of CDR3 regions. One entry per CDR3 protein, called by TCRdb with MiXCR from the multiplex PCR reads. The sample includes some 250,000 distinct CDR3 sequences, around 21% of them seen just once.

The source is a female donor with Graves disease. The source material was peripheral blood mononuclear cells (PBMCs), sampled at new diagnosis, from a patient treated with antithyroid drugs. This sequence joins TRBV28 and TRBJ1-5, with D unclear. The CDR3 sequence: CASSWQTDQPRHF. CDR3 DNA sequence: TGTGCCAGCAGTTGGCAGACGGATCAGCCCCGGCATTTT.